One and the same sample provided the 3 T cell receptor beta chains below, sequenced in a study of T cell repertoires in cytomegalovirus infection. MiXCR, applied by TCRdb to the reads, yields one record per CDR3 protein. The repertoire has about 530,000 distinct CDR3 sequences, more than 20% of them found once; the top ten carry around 14%. The specimen was PBMCs. All receptors come from a human donor in good health (CMV status not recorded). Some clones in this sample may be carry-over from other donors' samples.

The gene calls are TRBV20-1 and TRBJ2-7; D is possibly TRBD1 (5 bases). Near its end, the DNA agrees better with TRBJ2-1, so the J call may be wrong. The CDR3 length is 14 residues. From germline, CDR1 is DFQATT and CDR2 SNEGSKA (reference sequence). CDR3 residues: CSALTVLNSYEQFF. CDR3 coding DNA: TGCAGTGCGTTGACAGTCCTTAACTCCTACGAGCAGTTCTTC.

This clonotype appeared a few times. V gene TRBV10-3 combines with J gene TRBJ2-5; 10 bases agree with TRBD2. Trimming took 7 bases from V and 5 from J; bases not matched to a gene: 7. This CDR3 contains 14 residues. CDR1 and CDR2 from the germline V gene are ENHRY and SYGVKD. The CDR3: CAIKASGSLETQYF. Written as DNA, the CDR3 is TGTGCCATCAAGGCTAGCGGGAGTCTCGAGACCCAGTACTTC.

This clonotype was observed many times. The rearrangement uses TRBV7-2 and TRBJ1-2, with a tentative D call TRBD1 (6 bases). The CDR3 sequence is 17 residues long. V lost 5 bases, J lost 0 bases, and 19 bases lay in between. Per the germline V gene, CDR1 is SGHTA and CDR2 is FQGNSA. CDR3 loop: CASSLRDTLFTNYGYTF. The CDR3 DNA follows: TGTGCCAGCAGCCTCCGGGACACCCTCTTTACTAACTATGGCTACACCTTC.